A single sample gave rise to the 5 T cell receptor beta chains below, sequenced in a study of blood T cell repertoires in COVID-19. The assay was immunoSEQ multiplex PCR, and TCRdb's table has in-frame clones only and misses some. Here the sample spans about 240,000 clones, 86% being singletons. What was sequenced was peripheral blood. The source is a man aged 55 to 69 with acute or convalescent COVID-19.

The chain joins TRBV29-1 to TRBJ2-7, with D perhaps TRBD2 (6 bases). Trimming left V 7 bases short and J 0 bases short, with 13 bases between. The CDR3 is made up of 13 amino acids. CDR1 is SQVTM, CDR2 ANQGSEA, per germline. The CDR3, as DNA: TGCAGCGCCGGAGGGACTGACTCCTACGAGCAGTACTTC. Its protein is CSAGGTDSYEQYF.

For the CDR3, the DNA is TGCGCCAGCAGCGAGACATCCCTCTACGAGCAGTACTTC. Its translation is CASSETSLYEQYF. This chain connects TRBV23-1 to TRBJ2-7; D uncertain. TRBV23-1 belongs to the ORF category, with a function that is uncertain. This CDR3 has 13 amino acids. Between the trimmed V and J ends, which lost 6 bases and 3 bases, there was a span of 12 bases.

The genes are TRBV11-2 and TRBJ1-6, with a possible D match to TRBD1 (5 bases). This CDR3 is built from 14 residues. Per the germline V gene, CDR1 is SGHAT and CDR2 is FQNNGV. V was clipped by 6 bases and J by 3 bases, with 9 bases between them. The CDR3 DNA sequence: TGTGCCAGCAGTCAACAGGTCTATAATTCACCCCTCCACTTT. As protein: CASSQQVYNSPLHF.

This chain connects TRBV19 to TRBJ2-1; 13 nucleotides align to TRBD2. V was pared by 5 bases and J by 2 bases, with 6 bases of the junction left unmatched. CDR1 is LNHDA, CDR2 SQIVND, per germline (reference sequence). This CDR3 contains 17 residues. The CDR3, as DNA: TGTGCCAGTAGTCTACGACTAGCGGGAGGCACCTACAATGAGCAGTTCTTC. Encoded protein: CASSLRLAGGTYNEQFF.

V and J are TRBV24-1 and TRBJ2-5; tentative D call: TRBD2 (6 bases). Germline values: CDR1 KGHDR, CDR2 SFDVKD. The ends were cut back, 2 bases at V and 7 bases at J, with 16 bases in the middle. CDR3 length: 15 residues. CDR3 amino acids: CATSDSGSRIGTQYF. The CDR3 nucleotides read TGTGCCACCAGTGATTCCGGGAGTAGGATTGGGACCCAGTACTTC.